The 10 T cell receptor beta chains below were found in one sample sequenced in a study of blood T cell repertoires in COVID-19. Only in-frame clones appear in the TCRdb table, and some are missing; sequencing was by immunoSEQ multiplex PCR. The table shows around 140,000 clones, with over 70% occurring only once. The sample was peripheral blood. These receptors were obtained from a woman between 50 and 59 years old with acute or convalescent COVID-19.

The chain uses TRBV5-1 and TRBJ1-5, with D maybe TRBD1 (6 bases). This CDR3 is 15 amino acids long. Germline CDR1 SGHRS, CDR2 YFSETQ. The V end lost 4 bases, the J end lost 0 bases, and 11 bases lay between the germline ends. The CDR3 loop is CASSLGQNSNQPQHF. CDR3 sequence (DNA): TGCGCCAGCAGCCTTGGACAGAATAGCAATCAGCCCCAGCATTTT.

V gene TRBV7-8 combines with J gene TRBJ2-7, with TRBD1 identical over 9 bases. Per the germline V gene, CDR1 is SGHVS and CDR2 is FQNEAQ. CDR3 size: 14 residues. The junction had 7 bases not matched to a gene; V was cut back by 5 bases and J by 5 bases. In DNA, the CDR3 is TGTGCCAGCAGCACCTGGACAGGGGTCCACGAGCAGTACTTC. This gives the protein CASSTWTGVHEQYF.

The genes are TRBV5-1 and TRBJ2-3; 10 bases are shared with TRBD2. The CDR3 length is 16 residues. Germline V lookup: CDR1 SGHRS, CDR2 YFSETQ. V was clipped by 0 bases and J by 8 bases; unmatched bases: 9. As DNA, the CDR3 is TGCGCCAGCAGCTTGGACTCGCTAGCGGGAGATGGTACGCAGTATTTT. Translating gives CASSLDSLAGDGTQYF.

This clone was seen just once. The chain has TRBV18 and TRBJ2-5, with D unresolved. Per the germline V gene, CDR1 is KGHSH and CDR2 is LQKENI. V was clipped by 6 bases and J by 5 bases, with 16 bases between them. CDR3 length: 14 amino acids. The CDR3 sequence is CASSPNSLSETQYF. As DNA, the CDR3 is TGTGCCAGCTCTCCTAACAGCCTCTCGGAGACCCAGTACTTC.

V and J are TRBV6-2 or TRBV6-3 and TRBJ2-7, with 9 bases fitting TRBD2. From germline, CDR1 is MNHEY and CDR2 SVGEGT. This CDR3 comprises 14 residues. V lost 1 base, J lost 4 bases, and 2 bases stayed unmatched. DNA of the CDR3: TGTGCCAGCAGTTACTTTAGCGGGAGTTACGAGCAGTACTTC. Protein sequence: CASSYFSGSYEQYF.

The V call is TRBV11-2, the J call TRBJ1-1; 7 bases fit TRBD1. Germline-derived CDR1 and CDR2 are SGHAT and FQNNGV. There are 14 residues in the CDR3. Trimming took 4 bases from V and 1 from J; bases not matched to a gene: 3. The CDR3 nucleotides read TGTGCCAGCAGCTGGGGGACAGCGAACACTGAAGCTTTCTTT. This sequence encodes CASSWGTANTEAFF.

V is TRBV18 and J is TRBJ2-5; D is perhaps TRBD1 (6 bases). The CDR3 is 13 residues long. V was shortened by 3 bases and J by 4 bases, with 9 bases between the two germline ends. The germline V gene encodes CDR1 KGHSH and CDR2 LQKENI. The CDR3 spells CASSPTGRETQYF. The CDR3 coding sequence is TGTGCCAGCTCACCCACAGGGAGAGAGACCCAGTACTTC.

The rearrangement links TRBV9 to TRBJ2-5; TRBD1 agrees at 7 bases. The germline V gene encodes CDR1 SGDLS and CDR2 YYNGEE. This CDR3 has 15 residues. The junction had 2 bases not matched to a gene; V was cut back by 0 bases and J by 0 bases. CDR3 amino acids: CASSVGGGHQETQYF. The CDR3 coding sequence is TGTGCCAGCAGCGTAGGAGGGGGCCACCAAGAGACCCAGTACTTC.

The chain combines TRBV6-5 with TRBJ1-1; 9 bases are shared with TRBD1. CDR1 and CDR2 from the germline V gene are MNHEY and SVGAGI. J was trimmed by 0 bases and V by 4 bases; bases with no gene match: 6. The CDR3 has 16 amino acids. CDR3 amino acids: CASSWAGQGMNTEAFF. The CDR3 DNA reads as TGTGCCAGCAGTTGGGCAGGACAGGGGATGAACACTGAAGCTTTCTTT.

The chain has TRBV6-5 and TRBJ2-5; 8 bases fit TRBD1. The CDR3 is made up of 13 amino acids. Trimming at V came to 7 bases and at J to 5 bases, leaving 6 bases not matched to a gene. CDR1 and CDR2 from the germline V gene are MNHEY and SVGAGI. CDR3 in DNA: TGTGCCAGCAACCCAGGGGGCCTGGAGACCCAGTACTTC. Its translation: CASNPGGLETQYF.